Below are 26 T cell receptor beta chains sequenced from a single sample in a study of blood T cell repertoires in COVID-19. The data were produced by immunoSEQ multiplex PCR, yet TCRdb's version contains in-frame clones alone and is incomplete. The table has some 48,000 clones, approximately 86% seen once; the top ten hold roughly 2.9%. Sequences were obtained from peripheral blood. Receptors were obtained from a woman aged 80 or over with acute or convalescent COVID-19.

The rearrangement joins TRBV5-1 to TRBJ2-3; 10 positions match TRBD2. The V gene's germline CDR1 is SGHRS and CDR2 YFSETQ. CDR3 length: 16 amino acids. Trimming cost V 0 bases and J 4 bases; bases outside gene matches: 5. CDR3 loop: CASSLALAGSADTQYF. CDR3 DNA sequence: TGCGCCAGCAGCTTGGCACTAGCGGGGAGTGCAGATACGCAGTATTTT.

This clone was detected only once. The chain links TRBV3-1 (or the pseudogene TRBV3-2) to TRBJ2-5, with D perhaps TRBD2 (6 bases). Per germline, CDR1 LGHDT and CDR2 YNNKEL (reference sequence). Trimming removed 3 bases at V and 1 base at J, with 15 bases between. This CDR3 is built from 16 residues. The DNA for the CDR3 is TGTGCCAGCAGCCAGGGAGGCGGGCCGATCCAAGAGACCCAGTACTTC. This sequence encodes CASSQGGGPIQETQYF.

This clone was counted only a few times. The rearrangement links TRBV5-5 to TRBJ1-2; D gene unclear. Trimming cost V 0 bases and J 6 bases, with 15 bases left between them. The CDR3 loop spans 15 amino acids. The germline CDR1 and CDR2 sequences are SGHKS and YYEKEE (reference sequence). CDR3 nucleotides: TGTGCCAGCAGCTTGGTGGTGGGCATGGGCGATGGCTACACCTTC. It codes for CASSLVVGMGDGYTF.

V and J are TRBV19 and TRBJ1-1; D not certain. In germline, CDR1 is LNHDA, CDR2 SQIVND (reference sequence). V was cut by 3 bases and J by 2 bases, with 7 bases left in between. The CDR3 totals 13 residues. The CDR3 DNA reads TGTGCCAGTAGTATCCGCGGAAACACTGAAGCTTTCTTT. Translated, it gives CASSIRGNTEAFF. Combining the CDR3 with reference TRBV19 and TRBJ1-1 gives the whole variable domain DGGITQSPKYLFRKEGQNVTLSCEQNLNHDAMYWYRQDPGQGLRLIYYSQIVNDFQKGDIAEGYSVSREKKESFPLTVTSAQKNPTAFYLCASSIRGNTEAFFGQGTRLTVV.

V usage is TRBV29-1 and J usage is TRBJ1-4, with TRBD1 matching over 9 bases. This CDR3 region has 14 residues. V was pared by 6 bases and J by 5 bases, with 7 bases of the junction left unmatched. From germline, CDR1 is SQVTM and CDR2 ANQGSEA. CDR3 sequence (DNA): TGCAGCGTACGCCCGGGACAGGGAAATGAAAAACTGTTTTTT. This sequence encodes CSVRPGQGNEKLFF.

This chain links TRBV6-5 with TRBJ1-1; D unresolved. The CDR3 length is 15 residues. V was pared by 10 bases and J by 1 base, with 19 bases between. CDR1 MNHEY and CDR2 SVGAGI come from the germline V gene. The CDR3 spells CATRLGSGRNTEAFF. Here the CDR3 DNA reads TGTGCCACCAGGTTGGGGAGTGGACGGAACACTGAAGCTTTCTTT.

The chain links TRBV5-6 to TRBJ1-2, with 7 nucleotides matching TRBD1. With 2 bases clipped from V and 6 bases from J, the junction kept 16 bases outside the gene matches. Germline assignment: CDR1 SGHDT and CDR2 YYEEEE. This CDR3 has 17 residues. The CDR3: CASSFSDREILTHGYTF. CDR3 nucleotides: TGTGCCAGCAGCTTCTCCGACAGGGAGATTTTGACGCATGGCTACACCTTC.

V is TRBV4-1 and J is TRBJ2-7, with TRBD2 as a possible D gene (6 bases). CDR3 length: 15 amino acids. V lost 0 bases, J lost 4 bases, and 13 bases lay in between. The germline CDR1 and CDR2 sequences are MGHRA and YSYEKL. The CDR3 spells CASSQEPGLTYEQYF. The DNA of the CDR3 is TGCGCCAGCAGCCAAGAGCCGGGACTGACATACGAGCAGTACTTC.

The CDR3 nucleotides read TGCGCCAGCCGCGGGACAGAACGCCATGGCTACACCTTC. Protein: CASRGTERHGYTF. V is TRBV5-1 and J is TRBJ1-2; 7 bases align to TRBD1. This CDR3 has 13 residues. Trimming at V came to 7 bases and at J to 6 bases, leaving 9 bases not matched to a gene. Germline V lookup: CDR1 SGHRS, CDR2 YFSETQ.

The V and J genes are TRBV7-9 and TRBJ2-3, with 13 nucleotides matching TRBD2. This CDR3 contains 16 residues. CDR1 SEHNR and CDR2 FQNEAQ come from the germline V gene (reference sequence). V was pared by 5 bases and J by 5 bases, with 7 bases of the junction left unmatched. The CDR3 DNA follows: TGTGCCAGCAGCCGCGGACTAGCGGGGGTCGGAGATACGCAGTATTTT. Translated: CASSRGLAGVGDTQYF. The complete variable domain, with remaining parts taken from reference TRBV7-9 and TRBJ2-3, reads DTGVSQNPRHKITKRGQNVTFRCDPISEHNRLYWYRQTLGQGPEFLTYFQNEAQLEKSRLLSDRFSAERPKGSFSTLEIQRTEQGDSAMYLCASSRGLAGVGDTQYFGPGTRLTVL.

The chain recombines TRBV11-3 with TRBJ1-1; D not resolved. This CDR3 has 12 residues. Per the germline V gene, CDR1 is SGHNT and CDR2 is YENEEA. Trimming shortened V by 5 bases and J by 1 base, and 5 bases separated the two germline ends. The CDR3 DNA reads as TGTGCCAGCAGCGGGCCGAACACTGAAGCTTTCTTT. Translation gives CASSGPNTEAFF. Full variable domain (outside the CDR3, taken from reference TRBV11-3 and TRBJ1-1): EAGVVQSPRYKIIEKKQPVAFWCNPISGHNTLYWYLQNLGQGPELLIRYENEEAVDDSQLPKDRFSAERLKGVDSTLKIQPAELGDSAVYLCASSGPNTEAFFGQGTRLTVV.

V usage is TRBV19 and J usage is TRBJ1-2; no definite D call. Trimming cost V 8 bases and J 3 bases, with 4 bases left between them. This CDR3 has 10 residues. CDR1 is LNHDA and CDR2 is SQIVND in the germline V gene (reference sequence). CDR3 sequence (DNA): TGTGCCAGTTTCGACTATGGCTACACCTTC. Translating it yields CASFDYGYTF.

This chain joins TRBV9 and TRBJ2-1; 7 nucleotides align to TRBD2. The CDR3 contains 13 residues. V was pared by 0 bases and J by 9 bases, with 3 bases of the junction left unmatched. Per the germline V gene, CDR1 is SGDLS and CDR2 is YYNGEE. CDR3 sequence (DNA): TGTGCCAGCAGCGTAGCGGGGGGTAGTGAGCAGTTCTTC. Protein sequence: CASSVAGGSEQFF.

This clone occurred a few times. The rearrangement joins TRBV30 to TRBJ1-6, with no clear D. CDR1 is GTSNPN and CDR2 is SVGIG in the germline V gene (reference sequence). This CDR3 is 14 amino acids long. Trimming pared 0 bases from V and 10 bases from J, leaving 13 bases between. Here the CDR3 DNA reads TGTGCCTGGAGTGTAGAGGGCAATCGCTCACCCCTCCACTTT. Translation: CAWSVEGNRSPLHF. The full variable domain, rest sourced from reference TRBV30 and TRBJ1-6, is SQTIHQWPATLVQPVGSPLSLECTVEGTSNPNLYWYRQAAGRGLQLLFYSVGIGQISSEVPQNLSASRPQDRQFILSSKKLLLSDSGFYLCAWSVEGNRSPLHFGNGTRLTVT.

This rearrangement joins TRBV5-1 to TRBJ1-1, with TRBD1 matching 9 bases. Germline CDR1 and CDR2: SGHRS and YFSETQ. With V trimmed by 4 bases and J by 4 bases, 5 bases remained unmatched. This CDR3 spans 14 amino acids. The CDR3 bases are TGCGCCAGCAGCGTACAGGGGGCTGGCACTGAAGCTTTCTTT. The encoded protein is CASSVQGAGTEAFF.

The chain employs TRBV5-1 and TRBJ2-7; 10 positions match TRBD1. The CDR3 spans 14 residues. The junction had 6 bases not matched to a gene; V was cut back by 4 bases and J by 5 bases. The germline CDR1 and CDR2 sequences are SGHRS and YFSETQ. Written as DNA, the CDR3 is TGCGCCAGCAGCCCCGGACAGGGGGGGAACGAGCAGTACTTC. It codes for CASSPGQGGNEQYF.

The chain links TRBV2 to TRBJ1-2; 8 nucleotides align to TRBD1. The V gene end was trimmed by 11 bases and the J gene end by 0 bases; junction bases not matched to a gene: 8. Germline-derived CDR1 and CDR2 are SNHLY and FYNNEI. The CDR3 has 14 amino acids. The CDR3 here is CADRGDQSNYGYTF. The CDR3 DNA follows: TGTGCCGACAGGGGCGACCAATCTAACTATGGCTACACCTTC. The full variable domain, rest sourced from reference TRBV2 and TRBJ1-2, is EPEVTQTPSHQVTQMGQEVILRCVPISNHLYFYWYRQILGQKVEFLVSFYNNEISEKSEIFDDQFSVERPDGSNFTLKIRSTKLEDSAMYFCADRGDQSNYGYTFGSGTRLTVV.

This chain connects TRBV4-1 to TRBJ1-2; D is undetermined. This CDR3 region has 13 residues. Trimming stripped 2 bases from V and 3 bases from J, with 7 bases between. Germline V gives CDR1 MGHRA, CDR2 YSYEKL. Here the CDR3 reads CASSQIVYYGYTF. The CDR3 DNA sequence: TGCGCCAGCAGCCAAATAGTTTACTATGGCTACACCTTC.

The chain links TRBV2 to TRBJ1-6, with 9 bases fitting TRBD1. Looked up from germline, CDR1 is SNHLY and CDR2 is FYNNEI. This CDR3 spans 15 amino acids. Trimming removed 5 bases from V and 4 bases from J; junction bases left unmatched: 3. DNA of the CDR3: TGTGCCAGCAGTCTTGGACAGGGGTATAATTCACCCCTCCACTTT. Translating it yields CASSLGQGYNSPLHF.

The chain is built from TRBV13 and TRBJ2-5, with 13 positions matching TRBD2. V shed 4 bases, J shed 1 base, and the junction held 3 bases outside the gene matches. CDR1 PRHDT and CDR2 FYEKMQ come from the germline V gene (reference sequence). CDR3 length: 16 residues. The CDR3 sequence is CASSSGLAGVQETQYF. The CDR3 DNA follows: TGTGCCAGCAGCTCAGGACTAGCGGGGGTCCAAGAGACCCAGTACTTC.

This chain links TRBV15 with TRBJ2-3; TRBD2 matches 10 bases. CDR1 is LNHNV, CDR2 YYDKDF, per germline (reference sequence). This CDR3 is built from 15 residues. Trimming at V came to 3 bases and at J to 4 bases, leaving 4 bases not matched to a gene. The CDR3 DNA reads TGTGCCACCAGCAGGAGAGCGGGGGGGGCAGATACGCAGTATTTT. Translating it yields CATSRRAGGADTQYF.

J is TRBJ1-2 and V is TRBV5-1; TRBD1 matches at 9 bases. The V gene's germline CDR1 is SGHRS and CDR2 YFSETQ. CDR3 length: 14 residues. The ends lost 4 bases at V and 8 bases at J; junction bases unmatched: 9. DNA of the CDR3: TGCGCCAGCAGCGGAGGGACAGGGATAGAGGGCTACACCTTC. This encodes CASSGGTGIEGYTF. Full variable domain (rest looked up from reference TRBV5-1 and TRBJ1-2): KAGVTQTPRYLIKTRGQQVTLSCSPISGHRSVSWYQQTPGQGLQFLFEYFSETQRNKGNFPGRFSGRQFSNSRSEMNVSTLELGDSALYLCASSGGTGIEGYTFGSGTRLTVV.

This clone was counted only a few times. This chain's CDR3 is CASSPGTVSNYGYTF. As DNA, the CDR3 is TGTGCCAGCTCACCAGGGACAGTCTCTAACTATGGCTACACCTTC. The chain is built from TRBV18 and TRBJ1-2; TRBD1 agrees at 7 bases. Trimming removed 2 bases from V and 0 bases from J; junction bases left unmatched: 3. This CDR3 spans 15 amino acids. Germline loops: CDR1 KGHSH, CDR2 LQKENI.

This clone was seen only a few times. The rearrangement uses TRBV10-2 and TRBJ1-4, with D perhaps matching TRBD1 (5 bases). Germline values: CDR1 WSHSY, CDR2 SAAADI. Trimming shortened V by 2 bases and J by 8 bases, and 15 bases separated the two germline ends. This CDR3 has 15 amino acids. The chain's CDR3 is CASSESGGGSEKLFF. The CDR3 DNA follows: TGCGCCAGCAGTGAGAGCGGGGGGGGGAGCGAAAAACTGTTTTTT.

The sample holds a few counts of this clone. The chain employs TRBV7-9 and TRBJ2-1; 10 bases match TRBD2. From germline, CDR1 is SEHNR and CDR2 FQNEAQ (reference sequence). This CDR3 region has 16 residues. J gave up 2 bases and V 7 bases, and 8 bases lay outside the gene matches. CDR3 protein: CASKGPAGGPYNEQFF. In DNA form, the CDR3 reads TGTGCCAGCAAGGGGCCAGCGGGGGGGCCCTACAATGAGCAGTTCTTC. Complete variable domain (other parts from reference TRBV7-9 and TRBJ2-1): DTGVSQNPRHKITKRGQNVTFRCDPISEHNRLYWYRQTLGQGPEFLTYFQNEAQLEKSRLLSDRFSAERPKGSFSTLEIQRTEQGDSAMYLCASKGPAGGPYNEQFFGPGTRLTVL.

The J gene is TRBJ1-2, the V gene TRBV15, with D tentatively TRBD1 (5 bases). The germline V gene encodes CDR1 LNHNV and CDR2 YYDKDF (reference sequence). V gave up 1 base and J gave up 2 bases, with 14 bases separating them. This CDR3 has 16 amino acids. The CDR3 loop reads CATSRGATTANYGYTF. DNA of the CDR3: TGTGCCACCAGCAGAGGTGCGACGACAGCCAACTATGGCTACACCTTC.